These 7 T cell receptor beta chains were all obtained from the same sample, sequenced in a study of CD8+CD57+ T cells in acquired aplastic anemia. Genomic DNA acted as the template from which TCR beta VDJ combination and CDR3 sequence profiling were carried out. MiXCR was run by TCRdb on the reads, yielding one entry per CDR3 protein. The table records roughly 38,000 distinct CDR3 sequences, more than 75% of them present only once. The sample comprised sorted CD4+, CD8+, or CD8+CD57+ T cells (not recorded which) from PBMCs. All receptors come from a human donor in good health, serving as a control.

The chain carries TRBV7-3 and TRBJ2-3; 7 nucleotides agree with TRBD1. CDR1 is SGHTA, CDR2 FQGTGA, per germline. V was clipped by 5 bases and J by 2 bases; unmatched bases: 1. The CDR3 contains 13 residues. The CDR3 loop reads CASSDRVTDTQYF. CDR3 nucleotide sequence: TGTGCCAGCAGCGACAGGGTCACAGATACGCAGTATTTT.

In this sample, this clonotype turned up a few times. The rearrangement uses TRBV29-1 and TRBJ2-7, with 8 bases that match TRBD1. The germline V gene has CDR1 SQVTM and CDR2 ANQGSEA. There are 12 residues in the CDR3. The J segment lost 5 bases and the V segment lost 6 bases, leaving 6 bases of the junction unmatched. Written as DNA, the CDR3 is TGCAGCGTGGGGACAGGTGAGCACGAGCAGTACTTC. It specifies CSVGTGEHEQYF.

The CDR3 region has the DNA TGTGCCAGTAGGACGAGGAACTATGGCTACACCTTC. Translating gives CASRTRNYGYTF. This chain joins TRBV19 and TRBJ1-2, with no clear D. Trimming cost V 6 bases and J 2 bases, with 7 bases left between them. Germline CDR1 is LNHDA and CDR2 is SQIVND (reference sequence). The CDR3 is made up of 12 amino acids.

The gene calls are TRBV19 and TRBJ1-5, with D possibly matching TRBD1 (5 bases). The V gene's germline CDR1 is LNHDA and CDR2 SQIVND (reference sequence). V was clipped by 4 bases and J by 5 bases, with 12 bases between them. This CDR3 region has 14 residues. This chain's CDR3 is CASSTSGFDQPQHF. CDR3 nucleotides: TGTGCCAGTAGTACCTCAGGGTTCGATCAGCCCCAGCATTTT. Filled out from reference TRBV19 and TRBJ1-5, the complete variable domain reads DGGITQSPKYLFRKEGQNVTLSCEQNLNHDAMYWYRQDPGQGLRLIYYSQIVNDFQKGDIAEGYSVSREKKESFPLTVTSAQKNPTAFYLCASSTSGFDQPQHFGDGTRLSIL.

The chain couples TRBV12-3 or TRBV12-4 to TRBJ1-2; D gene uncertain. The CDR3 sequence is 13 residues long. Trimming left V 6 bases short and J 7 bases short, with 15 bases between. The CDR3 loop reads CASRRLMGGGYTF. The CDR3 DNA reads TGTGCCAGCAGACGCCTTATGGGAGGTGGCTACACCTTC.

This chain connects TRBV20-1 to TRBJ2-5; unclear D gene. The V end lost 3 bases, the J end lost 2 bases, and 10 bases lay between the germline ends. The CDR3 consists of 13 residues. Germline V lookup: CDR1 DFQATT, CDR2 SNEGSKA (reference sequence). The CDR3 coding sequence is TGCAGTGCTAGTCGTTCGCTGCAAGAGACCCAGTACTTC. Protein: CSASRSLQETQYF.

The rearrangement links TRBV29-1 to TRBJ1-2, with 9 bases fitting TRBD1. Losses at the gene ends were 7 bases for V and 4 bases for J; bases not matched to a gene: 7. This CDR3 has 13 amino acids. In germline, CDR1 is SQVTM, CDR2 ANQGSEA. CDR3 sequence (DNA): TGCAGCGCCGCGACAGGGGGAGGCTATGGCTACACCTTC. This gives the protein CSAATGGGYGYTF.